The rows below give T cell receptor beta chains drawn from one sample of a study of blood T cell repertoires in COVID-19. Libraries were prepared by immunoSEQ multiplex PCR; TCRdb keeps only in-frame clonotypes and omits some of them. The profile covers around 72,000 clones, with around 84% appearing a single time and roughly 10% taken by the ten largest. Material for sequencing was peripheral blood. The origin of the receptors is a man aged 65 to 79 with active or convalescent COVID-19. Both conserved end residues are part of each CDR3. D genes are given only for firm matches. Clone size is not always given. Where it is, it says once, few, many or a class for expanded clones.

.,.,TRBJ2-5,TRBV18,14,CASSPRQGAETQYF,TGTGCCAGCTCACCCCGGCAGGGCGCAGAGACCCAGTACTTC
.,TRBD1,TRBJ2-7,TRBV5-4,15,CASSSEPTGSYEQYF,TGTGCCAGCAGCTCGGAGCCGACAGGGTCTTACGAGCAGTACTTC
.,.,TRBJ1-2,TRBV27,14,CASSSRGASYGYTF,TGTGCCAGCAGTTCCAGGGGCGCAAGCTATGGCTACACCTTC
once,TRBD2,TRBJ2-2,TRBV19,17,CASRRGPSGLNTGELFF,TGTGCCAGTAGAAGGGGACCTAGCGGGCTGAACACCGGGGAGCTGTTTTTT
once,.,TRBJ1-1,TRBV5-6,15,CASSPRTVSNTEAFF,TGTGCCAGCAGCCCTCGGACAGTTTCGAACACTGAAGCTTTCTTT
.,.,TRBJ2-5,TRBV19,11,CASSSGETQYF,TGTGCCAGTAGTAGCGGAGAGACCCAGTACTTC
.,.,TRBJ1-2,TRBV9,15,CASSVVGSGYYGYTF,TGTGCCAGCAGCGTAGTAGGGTCAGGGTACTATGGCTACACCTTC
.,TRBD2,TRBJ2-3,TRBV10-3,13,CAIKGTSGDTQYF,TGTGCCATCAAGGGGACTAGCGGTGATACGCAGTATTTT
.,TRBD2,TRBJ2-1,TRBV5-6,15,CASISSSGIYNEQFF,TGTGCCAGCATCTCTTCTAGCGGGATATACAATGAGCAGTTCTTC
.,.,TRBJ2-7,TRBV5-6,11,CASSYSGEQYF,TGTGCCAGCAGTTATAGCGGCGAGCAGTACTTC
.,.,TRBJ2-3,TRBV9,15,CASSTQITSTDTQYF,TGTGCCAGCAGCACTCAAATCACTAGCACAGATACGCAGTATTTT
.,.,TRBJ1-1,TRBV28,14,CASSPHRVNTEAFF,TGTGCCAGCAGTCCTCACAGGGTGAACACTGAAGCTTTCTTT
.,.,TRBJ1-5,TRBV2,15,CASSPQFVSNQPQHF,TGTGCCAGCAGTCCCCAGTTCGTGAGCAATCAGCCCCAGCATTTT
few,TRBD2,TRBJ2-1,TRBV4-2,15,CASSQVSGTNNEQFF,TGTGCCAGCAGCCAAGTGAGCGGGACTAACAATGAGCAGTTCTTC
.,TRBD1,TRBJ1-4,TRBV3-1/TRBV3-2,17,CASSHSRGTGGVEKLFF,TGTGCCAGCAGCCACTCACGGGGGACAGGGGGAGTAGAAAAACTGTTTTTT
.,TRBD1,TRBJ2-5,TRBV5-1,16,CASRPGTQGALETQYF,TGCGCCAGCAGACCTGGGACACAGGGGGCATTAGAGACCCAGTACTTC
.,TRBD2,TRBJ2-5,TRBV3-1/TRBV3-2,16,CASSSRLAGTQETQYF,TGTGCCAGCAGCTCCCGATTAGCGGGAACCCAAGAGACCCAGTACTTC
once,TRBD1,TRBJ2-2,TRBV6-6,15,CASSRRQGGTGELFF,TGTGCCAGCAGTCGGCGACAGGGTGGGACCGGGGAGCTGTTTTTT
.,.,TRBJ1-4,TRBV30,11,CAWSGIEKLFF,TGTGCCTGGAGCGGGATAGAGAAACTGTTTTTT
.,.,TRBJ1-6,TRBV5-4,15,CASSFGVSYNSPLHF,TGTGCCAGCAGCTTCGGAGTTTCCTATAATTCACCCCTCCACTTT
.,TRBD2,TRBJ2-3,TRBV5-1,17,CASSLVPGLAGTDTQYF,TGCGCCAGCAGCTTGGTCCCGGGACTAGCGGGAACAGATACGCAGTATTTT
.,.,TRBJ2-2,TRBV5-4,14,CASSLFSDTGELFF,TGTGCCAGCAGCTTGTTTTCGGACACCGGGGAGCTGTTTTTT
.,TRBD2,TRBJ2-7,TRBV5-4,15,CASSLAGRGSYEQYF,TGTGCCAGCAGCTTGGCCGGGAGGGGGTCCTACGAGCAGTACTTC
.,.,TRBJ2-7,TRBV3-1/TRBV3-2,12,CASSQDRIEQYF,TGTGCCAGCAGCCAAGATCGAATAGAACAGTACTTC
.,TRBD2,TRBJ2-3,TRBV5-4,13,CAGTSGRTDTQYF,TGTGCCGGGACTAGCGGTCGCACAGATACGCAGTATTTT
.,TRBD2,TRBJ2-1,TRBV29-1,17,CSVELGIAGGIYNEQFF,TGCAGCGTTGAATTAGGTATAGCGGGAGGGATATACAATGAGCAGTTCTTC
.,.,TRBJ2-1,TRBV19,15,CASSIVGPGNNEQFF,TGTGCCAGTAGTATTGTGGGTCCGGGGAACAATGAGCAGTTCTTC